This T cell receptor beta chain was profiled in a study of CD8+ T cells in alopecia areata. Study overall: Oral tofacitinib (5 to 10 mg twice daily) was administered to treated patients. Study-level findings and limits: Possibly because of HLA-related factors, TCR sharing was less clear across patients than in mice. Scalp data also include sequences from resident alphabeta T cells of normal skin.

Germline V CDR1 and CDR2: SEHNR, FQNEAQ (reference sequence). The CDR3 is 15 residues long. V dropped 3 bases and J dropped 7; count of bases not matched to a gene: 10. RNA was extracted and reverse transcribed into cDNA as the sequencing template. Here immunoSEQ multiplex PCR was the method, and the copy in TCRdb shows in-frame clones only, minus some. In the table there are 9,000 or so clones, approximately 65% of which are singletons. In regard to this clone: Antigen unknown.

In alopecia areata patients, both lesional scalp punch biopsies and peripheral blood were collected. This clonotype originated in a human donor with alopecia areata. V usage is TRBV7-9 and J usage is TRBJ2-7; 9 bases agree with TRBD2. Sequenced: skin. The CDR3 sequence: CASSLNGGLAEEQYF. CDR3 nucleotide sequence: TGTGCCAGCAGCTTGAACGGGGGACTAGCCGAGGAGCAGTACTTC.